This T cell receptor beta chain is drawn from a study of identical twins. General study points: Less excess twin sharing appeared in beta out-of-frame sequences. It was possible that invariant MAIT and iNKT cells partly confounded the zero-insertion analyses. An excess of low generation probability was shown by twin-shared out-of-frame alpha sequences.

TCRdb processed the 5' RACE reads anew with MiXCR; each CDR3 protein has one entry. This sample has about 530,000 distinct CDR3 sequences, with approximately 14% found just once. V gave up 3 bases and J gave up 4 bases, with 8 bases separating them. The CDR3 has 13 amino acids. Germline V gene data show CDR1 as KGHDR and CDR2 as SFDVKD. This clonotype was seen a handful of times. The antigen is unknown. A further study also used this sample, focusing on yellow fever vaccine responses in identical twins.

This receptor was taken from a young woman in good health. What was sequenced was CD4+ T cells sorted from blood. The chain uses TRBV24-1 and TRBJ1-2, with D possibly being TRBD1 (6 bases). The DNA of the CDR3 is TGTGCCACCAGTGATACGGACAGCTATGGCTACACCTTC. It yields the protein CATSDTDSYGYTF.